This passage covers 12 T cell receptor beta chains from one sample sequenced in a study of beta chain features in type 1 diabetes. Study conclusions and caveats: Researchers report that Type 1 diabetes patients had moderately but significantly shorter TCRB CDR3s across all four CD4+ subsets.

Expressed TCRB transcripts got sequenced, as all isolated RNA was reverse transcribed. Clones were sequenced by immunoSEQ multiplex PCR, and TCRdb holds only the in-frame ones, with some missing. Of around 650,000 clones listed, roughly 12% are singletons. These TCRs are of unknown antigen specificity. What was sequenced was naive CD4+ T cells from blood. These receptors were obtained from a man aged 30-40 years with type 1 diabetes.

The CDR3 bases are TGTGCCAGCAGTTTATTGGTAGGGTTCGGCTACACCTTC. It yields the protein CASSLLVGFGYTF. The V and J genes are TRBV28 and TRBJ1-2; D uncertain. Trimming cost V 1 base and J 8 bases, with 11 bases left between them. The germline V gene has CDR1 MDHEN and CDR2 SYDVKM. The CDR3 totals 13 residues.

This clone was seen a handful of times. The rearrangement joins TRBV27 to TRBJ2-7; D gene ambiguous. Trimming took off 6 bases at V and 3 bases at J, with 9 bases between the two ends. CDR3 length equals 12 residues. Germline CDR1 reads MNHEY; CDR2 reads SMNVEV (reference sequence). CDR3 coding DNA: TGTGCCAGCAGCTTACCAGGCTACGAGCAGTACTTC. Its translation: CASSLPGYEQYF.

In this sample, this clone turned up a few times. V gene TRBV4-3 combines with J gene TRBJ2-3, with a tentative D call TRBD2 (6 bases). Germline lookup yields CDR1 LGHNA and CDR2 YSLEER. Trimming took off 3 bases at V and 2 bases at J, with 9 bases between the two ends. This CDR3 comprises 14 residues. The CDR3 nucleotides read TGCGCCAGCAGCCACGGGACTGACACAGATACGCAGTATTTT. Its translation: CASSHGTDTDTQYF.

In its sample, this clone was seen a few times. The chain links TRBV6-1 to TRBJ2-1, with D possibly matching TRBD2 (6 bases). The ends were cut back, 4 bases at V and 8 bases at J, with 15 bases in the middle. From germline, CDR1 is MNHNS and CDR2 SASEGT. The CDR3 is 14 residues long. The DNA of the CDR3 is TGTGCCAGCAGTGTCCCGACACCGGGGGATGAGCAGTTCTTC. It yields the protein CASSVPTPGDEQFF.

This sequence joins TRBV28 and TRBJ2-7, with 9 bases identical to TRBD2. V was pared by 3 bases and J by 4 bases, with 7 bases of the junction left unmatched. In germline, CDR1 is MDHEN, CDR2 SYDVKM. This CDR3 contains 15 residues. CDR3 region: CASSFSGGPRYEQYF. For the CDR3, the DNA is TGTGCCAGCAGTTTCAGCGGGGGGCCACGGTACGAGCAGTACTTC.

This clone was seen a handful of times. V gene TRBV7-6 combines with J gene TRBJ2-7; possible D gene TRBD1, 6 bases. Per germline, CDR1 SGHVS and CDR2 FNYEAQ. Trimming took 1 base from V and 3 from J, leaving 13 bases between them. The CDR3 covers 15 residues. CDR3 protein: CASSLGNQGIYEQYF. The CDR3 region has the DNA TGTGCCAGCAGCTTAGGAAACCAGGGGATCTACGAGCAGTACTTC.

V usage is TRBV18 and J usage is TRBJ1-4, with a weak D call TRBD1 (5 bases). Trimming removed 1 base from V and 8 bases from J, with 8 bases in between. Per the germline V gene, CDR1 is KGHSH and CDR2 is LQKENI. The CDR3 has 13 residues. CDR3 in amino acids: CASSPLTGEKLFF. In DNA form, the CDR3 reads TGTGCCAGCTCACCACTCACAGGAGAAAAACTGTTTTTT.

This clone has only a few counts. The chain couples TRBV6-4 to TRBJ2-1, with TRBD2 identical over 11 bases. Losses at the gene ends were 4 bases for V and 9 bases for J; bases not matched to a gene: 14. This CDR3 is 17 amino acids long. Germline loops: CDR1 MRHNA, CDR2 SNTAGT. The CDR3 bases are TGTGCCAGCAGTGGAACCCCCTTAGCGGGGGGGCCGGGTGAGCAGTTCTTC. Protein product: CASSGTPLAGGPGEQFF.

The J gene is TRBJ2-2, the V gene TRBV19, with D uncertain. The V end was cut by 10 bases, the J end by 0 bases, with 12 bases between. CDR3 length: 14 residues. Per the germline V gene, CDR1 is LNHDA and CDR2 is SQIVND (reference sequence). CDR3 amino acids: CATLPPANTGELFF. In DNA, the CDR3 is TGTGCCACCCTTCCCCCTGCGAACACCGGGGAGCTGTTTTTT.

A remark on this clone: Different DNA sequences within this sample yield the same CDR3. This chain joins TRBV5-4 and TRBJ2-5, with no clear D. In germline, CDR1 is SGHNT, CDR2 YYREEE (reference sequence). Deletions cut 0 bases from V and 1 base from J, with 4 bases between. The CDR3 runs 13 residues. The CDR3 loop reads CASSLDFQETQYF. In DNA, the CDR3 is TGTGCCAGCAGCTTGGATTTCCAAGAGACCCAGTACTTC.

This chain uses TRBV14 with TRBJ2-5; D not resolved. V lost 1 base, J lost 5 bases, and 14 bases lay in between. Germline V gene lookup returns CDR1 SGHDN and CDR2 FVKESK. The CDR3 length is 15 residues. DNA for the CDR3: TGTGCCAGCAGCCAAGTGACCGGGCCATGGGAGACCCAGTACTTC. It encodes CASSQVTGPWETQYF.

This clone has only a few counts. The CDR3 reads CASSARAGKLFF. The CDR3 DNA follows: TGTGCCAGCAGTGCCAGGGCTGGAAAACTGTTTTTT. The chain has TRBV28 and TRBJ1-4; possibly TRBD1 for D (5 bases). V was pared by 5 bases and J by 10 bases, with 11 bases between. Germline V gene sequence: CDR1 MDHEN, CDR2 SYDVKM. The CDR3 is made up of 12 amino acids.